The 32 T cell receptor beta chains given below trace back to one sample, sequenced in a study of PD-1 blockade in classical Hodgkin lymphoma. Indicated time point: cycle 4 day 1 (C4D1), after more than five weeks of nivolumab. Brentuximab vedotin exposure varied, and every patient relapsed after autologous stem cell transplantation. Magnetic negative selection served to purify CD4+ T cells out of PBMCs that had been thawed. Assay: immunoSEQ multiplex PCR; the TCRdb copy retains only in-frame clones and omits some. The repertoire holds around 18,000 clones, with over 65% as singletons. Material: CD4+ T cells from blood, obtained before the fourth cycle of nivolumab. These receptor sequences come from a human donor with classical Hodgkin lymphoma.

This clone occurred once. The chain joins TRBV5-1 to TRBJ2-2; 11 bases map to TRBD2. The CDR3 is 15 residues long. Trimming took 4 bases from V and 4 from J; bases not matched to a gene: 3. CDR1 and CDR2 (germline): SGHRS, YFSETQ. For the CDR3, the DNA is TGCGCCAGCAGCGGGGGACTAGCGGCCACCGGGGAGCTGTTTTTT. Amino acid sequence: CASSGGLAATGELFF.

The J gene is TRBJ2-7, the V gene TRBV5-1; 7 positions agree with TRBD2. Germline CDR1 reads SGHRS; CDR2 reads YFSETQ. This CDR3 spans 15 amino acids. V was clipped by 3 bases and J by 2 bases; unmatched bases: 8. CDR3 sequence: CASSSRVAGPYEQYF. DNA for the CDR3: TGCGCCAGCAGCTCTCGGGTAGCGGGCCCCTACGAGCAGTACTTC.

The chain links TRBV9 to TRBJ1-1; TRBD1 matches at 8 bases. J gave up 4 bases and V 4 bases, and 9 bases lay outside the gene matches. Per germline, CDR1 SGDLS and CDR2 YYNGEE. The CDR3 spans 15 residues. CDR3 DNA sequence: TGTGCCAGCAGCCCGCCCGGGACAGGCCGCACTGAAGCTTTCTTT. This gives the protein CASSPPGTGRTEAFF.

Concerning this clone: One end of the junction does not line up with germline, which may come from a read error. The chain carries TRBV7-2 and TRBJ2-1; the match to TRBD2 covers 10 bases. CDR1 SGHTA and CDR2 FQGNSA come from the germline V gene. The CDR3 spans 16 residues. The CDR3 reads CASSIAGLAIYNEQFF. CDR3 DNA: TGTGCCAGCAGCATAGCGGGACTAGCGATTTACAATGAGCAGTTCTTC.

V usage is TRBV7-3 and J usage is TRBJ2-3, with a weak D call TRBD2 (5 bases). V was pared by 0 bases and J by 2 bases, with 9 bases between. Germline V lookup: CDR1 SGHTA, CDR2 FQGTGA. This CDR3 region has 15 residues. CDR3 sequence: CASSLTGMFTDTQYF. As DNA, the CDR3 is TGTGCCAGCAGCTTAACCGGGATGTTCACAGATACGCAGTATTTT.

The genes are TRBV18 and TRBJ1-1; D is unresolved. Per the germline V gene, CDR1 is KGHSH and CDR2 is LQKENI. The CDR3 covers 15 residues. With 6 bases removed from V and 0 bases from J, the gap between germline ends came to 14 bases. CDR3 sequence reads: CASSSQAPMNTEAFF. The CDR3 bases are TGTGCCAGCTCTTCTCAGGCGCCAATGAACACTGAAGCTTTCTTT.

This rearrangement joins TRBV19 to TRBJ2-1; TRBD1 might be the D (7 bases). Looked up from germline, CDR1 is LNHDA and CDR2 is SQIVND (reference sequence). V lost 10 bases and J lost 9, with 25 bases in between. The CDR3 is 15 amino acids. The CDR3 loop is CATKVGGQDVGEQFF. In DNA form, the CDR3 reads TGTGCCACCAAGGTGGGAGGACAGGACGTCGGTGAGCAGTTCTTC.

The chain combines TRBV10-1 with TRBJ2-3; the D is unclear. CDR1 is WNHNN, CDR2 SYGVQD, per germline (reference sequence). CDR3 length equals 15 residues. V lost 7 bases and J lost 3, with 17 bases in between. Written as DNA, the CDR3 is TGCGCCAGCACTAAGTGGCAGATGTTGACAGATACGCAGTATTTT. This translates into CASTKWQMLTDTQYF.

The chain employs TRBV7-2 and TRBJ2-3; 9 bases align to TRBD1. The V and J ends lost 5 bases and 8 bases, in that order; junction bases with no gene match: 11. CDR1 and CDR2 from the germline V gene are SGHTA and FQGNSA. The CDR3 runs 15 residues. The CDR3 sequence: CASSRGQGIIFTQYF. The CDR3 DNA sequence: TGTGCCAGCAGCCGAGGACAGGGGATTATCTTTACGCAGTATTTT.

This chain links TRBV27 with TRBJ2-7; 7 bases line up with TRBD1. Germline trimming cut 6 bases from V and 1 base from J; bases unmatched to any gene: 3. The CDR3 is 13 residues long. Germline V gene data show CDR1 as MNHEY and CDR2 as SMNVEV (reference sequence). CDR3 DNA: TGTGCCAGCAGCATGGGACAGTCCTACGAGCAGTACTTC. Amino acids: CASSMGQSYEQYF.

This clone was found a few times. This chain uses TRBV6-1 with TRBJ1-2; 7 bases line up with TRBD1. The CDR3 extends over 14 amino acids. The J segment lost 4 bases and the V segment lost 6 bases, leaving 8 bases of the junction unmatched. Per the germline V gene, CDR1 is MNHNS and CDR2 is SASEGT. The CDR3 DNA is TGTGCCAGCAGGAACAGGGGTTTTGGCTATGGCTACACCTTC. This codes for CASRNRGFGYGYTF.

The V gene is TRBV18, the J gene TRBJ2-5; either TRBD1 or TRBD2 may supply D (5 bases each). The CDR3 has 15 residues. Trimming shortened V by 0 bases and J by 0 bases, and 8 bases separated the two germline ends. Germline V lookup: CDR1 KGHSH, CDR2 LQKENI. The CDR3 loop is CASSPPLGHQETQYF. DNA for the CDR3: TGTGCCAGCTCACCACCTTTGGGACACCAAGAGACCCAGTACTTC. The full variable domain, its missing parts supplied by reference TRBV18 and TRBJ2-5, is NAGVMQNPRHLVRRRGQEARLRCSPMKGHSHVYWYRQLPEEGLKFMVYLQKENIIDESGMPKERFSAEFPKEGPSILRIQQVVRGDSAAYFCASSPPLGHQETQYFGPGTRLLVL.

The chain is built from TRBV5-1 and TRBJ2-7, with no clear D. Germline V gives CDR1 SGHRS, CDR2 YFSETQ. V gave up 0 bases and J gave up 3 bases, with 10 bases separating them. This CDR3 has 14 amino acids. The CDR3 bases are TGCGCCAGCAGCTTGGCCGCTAGTATCTACGAGCAGTACTTC. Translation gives CASSLAASIYEQYF.

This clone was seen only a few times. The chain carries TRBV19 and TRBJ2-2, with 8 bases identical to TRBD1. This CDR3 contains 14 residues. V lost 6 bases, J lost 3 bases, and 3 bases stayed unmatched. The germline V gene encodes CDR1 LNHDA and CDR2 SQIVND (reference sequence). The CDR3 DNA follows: TGTGCCAGTAGATCGGGACAGGACACCGGGGAGCTGTTTTTT. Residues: CASRSGQDTGELFF.

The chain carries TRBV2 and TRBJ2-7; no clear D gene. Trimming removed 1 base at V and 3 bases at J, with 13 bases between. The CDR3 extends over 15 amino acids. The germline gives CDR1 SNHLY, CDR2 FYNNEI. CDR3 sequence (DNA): TGTGCCAGCAGTGAAGATGGACGGTGGCGCTACGAGCAGTACTTC. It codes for CASSEDGRWRYEQYF.

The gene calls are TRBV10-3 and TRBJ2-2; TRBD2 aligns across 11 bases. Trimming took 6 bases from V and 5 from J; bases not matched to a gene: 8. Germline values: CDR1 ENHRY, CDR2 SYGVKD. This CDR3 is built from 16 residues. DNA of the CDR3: TGTGCCATCAGAAAGCTAGCGGGGGGCCCGACCGGGGAGCTGTTTTTT. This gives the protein CAIRKLAGGPTGELFF.

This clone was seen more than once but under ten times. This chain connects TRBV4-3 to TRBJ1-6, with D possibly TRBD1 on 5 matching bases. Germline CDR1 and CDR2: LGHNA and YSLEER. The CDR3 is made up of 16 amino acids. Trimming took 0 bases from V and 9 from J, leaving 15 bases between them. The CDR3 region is CASSQDIGARGSPLHF. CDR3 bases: TGCGCCAGCAGCCAAGATATAGGTGCGAGGGGTTCACCCCTCCACTTT.

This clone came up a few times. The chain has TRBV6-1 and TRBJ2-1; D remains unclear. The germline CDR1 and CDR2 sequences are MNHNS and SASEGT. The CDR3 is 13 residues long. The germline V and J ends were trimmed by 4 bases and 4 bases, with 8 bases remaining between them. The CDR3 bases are TGTGCCAGCAGTGCTCAGGCTTACAATGAGCAGTTCTTC. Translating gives CASSAQAYNEQFF.

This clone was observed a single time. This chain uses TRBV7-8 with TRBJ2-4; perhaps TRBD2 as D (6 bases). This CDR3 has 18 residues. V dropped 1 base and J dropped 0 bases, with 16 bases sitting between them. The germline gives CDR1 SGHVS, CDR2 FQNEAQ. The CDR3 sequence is CASSLVGGGGLAKNIQYF. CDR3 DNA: TGTGCCAGCAGCTTAGTCGGCGGAGGAGGGCTAGCCAAAAACATTCAGTACTTC. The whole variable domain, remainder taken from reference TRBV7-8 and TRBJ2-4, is GAGVSQSPRYKVAKRGQDVALRCDPISGHVSLFWYQQALGQGPEFLTYFQNEAQLDKSGLPSDRFFAERPEGSVSTLKIQRTQQEDSAVYLCASSLVGGGGLAKNIQYFGAGTRLSVL.

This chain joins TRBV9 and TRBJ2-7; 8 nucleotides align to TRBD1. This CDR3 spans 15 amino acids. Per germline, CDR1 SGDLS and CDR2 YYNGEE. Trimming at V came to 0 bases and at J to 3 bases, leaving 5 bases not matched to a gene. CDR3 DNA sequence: TGTGCCAGCAGCGTAGGTCCAGGGGGCATCTACGAGCAGTACTTC. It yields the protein CASSVGPGGIYEQYF.

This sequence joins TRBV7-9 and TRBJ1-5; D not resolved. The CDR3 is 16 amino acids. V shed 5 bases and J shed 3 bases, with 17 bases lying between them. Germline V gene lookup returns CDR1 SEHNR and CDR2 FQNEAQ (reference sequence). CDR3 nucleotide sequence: TGTGCCAGCAGCGGACCGAACATTCAATCCAATCAGCCCCAGCATTTT. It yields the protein CASSGPNIQSNQPQHF.

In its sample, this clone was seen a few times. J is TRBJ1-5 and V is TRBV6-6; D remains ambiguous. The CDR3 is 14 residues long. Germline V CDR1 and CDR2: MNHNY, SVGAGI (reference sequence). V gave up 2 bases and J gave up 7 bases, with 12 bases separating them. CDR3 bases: TGTGCCAGCAGTTACACCCACGGGTACCAGCCCCAGCATTTT. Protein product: CASSYTHGYQPQHF.

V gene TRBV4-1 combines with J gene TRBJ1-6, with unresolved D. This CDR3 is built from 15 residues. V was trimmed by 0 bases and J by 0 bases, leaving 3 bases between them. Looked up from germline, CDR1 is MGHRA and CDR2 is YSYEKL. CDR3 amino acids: CASSQDSSYNSPLHF. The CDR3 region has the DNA TGCGCCAGCAGCCAAGATTCCTCCTATAATTCACCCCTCCACTTT.

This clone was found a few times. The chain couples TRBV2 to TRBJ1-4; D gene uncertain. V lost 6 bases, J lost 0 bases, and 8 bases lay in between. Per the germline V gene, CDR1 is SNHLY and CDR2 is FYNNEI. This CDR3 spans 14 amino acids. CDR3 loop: CASSRLATNEKLFF. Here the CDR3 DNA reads TGTGCCAGCAGCAGACTTGCAACTAATGAAAAACTGTTTTTT.

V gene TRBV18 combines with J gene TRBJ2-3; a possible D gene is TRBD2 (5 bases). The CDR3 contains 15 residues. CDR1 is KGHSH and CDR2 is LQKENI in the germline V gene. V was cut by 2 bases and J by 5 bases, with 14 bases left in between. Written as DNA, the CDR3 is TGTGCCAGCTCACCAGCCGGTGGCCGGGGAGATACGCAGTATTTT. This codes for CASSPAGGRGDTQYF.

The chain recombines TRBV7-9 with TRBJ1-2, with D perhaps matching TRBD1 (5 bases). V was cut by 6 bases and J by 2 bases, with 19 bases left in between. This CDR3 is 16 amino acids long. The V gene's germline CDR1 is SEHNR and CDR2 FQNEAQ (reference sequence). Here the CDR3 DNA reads TGTGCCAGCAGTTCAGCCGGGCCAGGGATCAACTATGGCTACACCTTC. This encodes CASSSAGPGINYGYTF.

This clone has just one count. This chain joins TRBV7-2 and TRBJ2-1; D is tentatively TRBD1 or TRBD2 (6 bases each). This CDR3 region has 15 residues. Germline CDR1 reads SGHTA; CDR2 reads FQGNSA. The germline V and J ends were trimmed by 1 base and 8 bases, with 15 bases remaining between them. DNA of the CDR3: TGTGCCAGCAGCTTAGAGTGGGGGGCGCGCGATGAGCAGTTCTTC. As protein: CASSLEWGARDEQFF.

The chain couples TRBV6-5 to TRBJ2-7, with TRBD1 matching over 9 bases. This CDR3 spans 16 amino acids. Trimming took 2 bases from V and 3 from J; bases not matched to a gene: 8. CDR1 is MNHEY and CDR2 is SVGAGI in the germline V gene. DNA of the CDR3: TGTGCCAGCAGTTACCAGAAGGGGACAGGGAACTACGAGCAGTACTTC. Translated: CASSYQKGTGNYEQYF.

The CDR3 sequence is CASSKVGPKRLDHNNEQFF. CDR3 DNA: TGTGCCAGCAGCAAAGTCGGCCCGAAACGGCTTGACCACAACAATGAGCAGTTCTTC. The chain carries TRBV21-1 and TRBJ2-1. TRBV21-1 constitutes a pseudogene. The CDR3 runs 19 residues.

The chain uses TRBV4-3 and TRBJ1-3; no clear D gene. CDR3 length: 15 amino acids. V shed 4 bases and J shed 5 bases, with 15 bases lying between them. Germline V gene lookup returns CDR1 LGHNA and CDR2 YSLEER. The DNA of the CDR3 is TGCGCCAGCAGCCCTCAAGAGGGCTCCCGAAACACCATATATTTT. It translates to CASSPQEGSRNTIYF.

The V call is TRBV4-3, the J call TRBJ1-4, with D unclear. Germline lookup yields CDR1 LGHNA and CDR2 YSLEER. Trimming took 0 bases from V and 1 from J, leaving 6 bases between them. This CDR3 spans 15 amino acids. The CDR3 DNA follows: TGCGCCAGCAGCCAAGACCTTTTAACTAATGAAAAACTGTTTTTT. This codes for CASSQDLLTNEKLFF.

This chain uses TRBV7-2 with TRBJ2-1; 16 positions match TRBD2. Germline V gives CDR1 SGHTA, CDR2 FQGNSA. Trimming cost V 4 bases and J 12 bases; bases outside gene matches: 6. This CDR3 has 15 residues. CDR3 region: CASSSGLAGGVAQFF. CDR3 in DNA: TGTGCCAGCAGCTCGGGACTAGCGGGAGGGGTCGCGCAGTTCTTC.